The subject of this entry is one T cell receptor beta chain. Its antigen is unidentified. This entry comes from a study of molecular identifiers for immune sequencing clone quantification. Study-wide findings and caveats: Jurkat TCR RNA spiked in from one cell (amid more than 850,000 naive cells) was reportedly detectable.

A CD8+CD4-CCR7+CD45RA+ gate was used to sort naive CD8 T cells. TCRdb reanalysed the PCR reads using MiXCR and keeps one entry per CDR3 protein. Among approximately 500,000 distinct CDR3 sequences listed, about 25% were seen once. Material: naive CD8+ T cells from blood, with Jurkat cell RNA spiked in. Subset in this sample: FACS-sorted CD8+CD4-CCR7+CD45RA+ naive T cells. This receptor was obtained from a human donor in good health. Some libraries in this study had Jurkat cell RNA spiked in.

DNA for the CDR3: TGTGCCACCCTCGACGGGGGGGGCGAAAGCGGGGACAACCTTCAGTACTTC. It is translated as CATLDGGGESGDNLQYF. J is TRBJ2-4 and V is TRBV6-2 or TRBV6-3; 8 bases match TRBD2. V was clipped by 10 bases and J by 11 bases; unmatched bases: 25. Per the germline V gene, CDR1 is MNHEY and CDR2 is SVGEGT. This CDR3 has 17 amino acids.